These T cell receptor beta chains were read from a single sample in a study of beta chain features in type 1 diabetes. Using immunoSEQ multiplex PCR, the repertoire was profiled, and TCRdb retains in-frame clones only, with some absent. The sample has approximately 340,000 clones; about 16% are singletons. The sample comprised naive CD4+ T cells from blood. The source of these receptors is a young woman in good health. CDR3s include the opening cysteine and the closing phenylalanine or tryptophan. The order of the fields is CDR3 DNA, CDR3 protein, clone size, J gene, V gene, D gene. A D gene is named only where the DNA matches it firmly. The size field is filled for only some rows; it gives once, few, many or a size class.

TGTGCCTGGAGTGTACACGGACAGGGGAATGAGCAGTTCTTC | CAWSVHGQGNEQFF | . | TRBJ2-1 | TRBV30 | TRBD1
TGCGCCAGCAGCCAGGAACCGGGACAGTTTTACAATGAGCAGTTCTTC | CASSQEPGQFYNEQFF | . | TRBJ2-1 | TRBV4-3 | TRBD1
TGTGCCAGCAGCTTACGTCCGGGACAGGGGTTATCGGATACGCAGTATTTT | CASSLRPGQGLSDTQYF | . | TRBJ2-3 | TRBV11-3 | TRBD1
TGTGCCAGCAGCTTAGCGCTAACTGGCACAGATACGCAGTATTTT | CASSLALTGTDTQYF | . | TRBJ2-3 | TRBV7-2 | .
TGTGCCAGCAGCGTACGACCGGGAGGGCCCTTTTCAGGCGAGACCCAGTACTTC | CASSVRPGGPFSGETQYF | . | TRBJ2-5 | TRBV9 | TRBD2
TGTGCCAGCAGCCCCCGGGACAGCCCAAATGAAAAACTGTTTTTT | CASSPRDSPNEKLFF | . | TRBJ1-4 | TRBV7-6 | TRBD1
TGTGCCAGCAGTGAGGCGGCGGGGCTAGGTCAGTACTTC | CASSEAAGLGQYF | . | TRBJ2-7 | TRBV25-1 | .
TGTGCCAGCAGCGGACAGGGTCGCTCTGGGGCCAACGTCCTGACTTTC | CASSGQGRSGANVLTF | . | TRBJ2-6 | TRBV28 | TRBD1
TGTGCCAGCAGCTCCGGACAGGGAGGAGGCTACACCTTC | CASSSGQGGGYTF | . | TRBJ1-2 | TRBV9 | TRBD1
TGTGCCTGGAACCCCGGGAGAATCCCCAATGAGCAGTTCTTC | CAWNPGRIPNEQFF | . | TRBJ2-1 | TRBV30 | .
TGTGCCAGCAGCTCAGCTGACAGGTGGTCCGCTGAAGCTTTCTTT | CASSSADRWSAEAFF | few | TRBJ1-1 | TRBV7-8 | .
TGCGCCAGCAGCTTGGGACAGGGGGACGGTCAGCCCCAGCATTTT | CASSLGQGDGQPQHF | . | TRBJ1-5 | TRBV5-1 | TRBD1
TGTGCCAGCGTGAGGGGGAGCGGGAGGGCCTACAATGAGCAGTTCTTC | CASVRGSGRAYNEQFF | . | TRBJ2-1 | TRBV27 | TRBD2
TGTGCCAGCTCTCCTTCGACTAGCGGGAAATACAATGAGCAGTTCTTC | CASSPSTSGKYNEQFF | once | TRBJ2-1 | TRBV18 | TRBD2
TGCAGCGCAGCGCGGGAGGAGGGGGAGCTGTTTTTT | CSAAREEGELFF | few | TRBJ2-2 | TRBV29-1 | TRBD2
TGTGCCAGCAGCTTGCTAGTTCAGCCGCAGTACTTC | CASSLLVQPQYF | . | TRBJ2-5 | TRBV5-6 | .
TGTGCCAGCTCGGACAGCCTCAATCAGCCCCAGCATTTT | CASSDSLNQPQHF | . | TRBJ1-5 | TRBV18 | .
TGTGCCAGCTCACCGGAGAGGGTGAGCGCTGAAGCTTTCTTT | CASSPERVSAEAFF | . | TRBJ1-1 | TRBV18 | .
TGTGCCTGGAGGGTAGCGGGAGTTAAGGAGCAGTACTTC | CAWRVAGVKEQYF | . | TRBJ2-7 | TRBV30 | TRBD2
TGTGCCAGCAGCCCCCCGGGAGTTTCGGGGTCTGAGCAGTTCTTC | CASSPPGVSGSEQFF | few | TRBJ2-1 | TRBV6-5 | .
TGTGCCAGCAGTGACAGGGGTTCTGGGGCCAACGTCCTGACTTTC | CASSDRGSGANVLTF | few | TRBJ2-6 | TRBV6-4 | .
TGTGCCAGCTCACCTCTGGGGACACTAGCCAAAAACATTCAGTACTTC | CASSPLGTLAKNIQYF | . | TRBJ2-4 | TRBV18 | .
TGTGCCATCAGTGAGGGAGAGGGCTATGGCTACACCTTC | CAISEGEGYGYTF | few | TRBJ1-2 | TRBV10-3 | .
TGTGCCAGCAGCCCAAATCTTTTAGCGGGAGGGCAGGCAGATACGCAGTATTTT | CASSPNLLAGGQADTQYF | few | TRBJ2-3 | TRBV7-2 | TRBD2
TGCAGCGTTGCGTCCAGGTCAGGCACAGATACGCAGTATTTT | CSVASRSGTDTQYF | few | TRBJ2-3 | TRBV29-1 | .
TGTGCCAGCTCACGACTGGGACAGGGCGGTAATTACATTCAGTACTTC | CASSRLGQGGNYIQYF | . | TRBJ2-4 | TRBV18 | TRBD1
TGTGCCAGCAGCAAGACAGGGGTCGGGGCCAACGTCCTGACTTTC | CASSKTGVGANVLTF | . | TRBJ2-6 | TRBV7-2 | TRBD1
TGTGCCAGCTCAAGAGGATTACAAGAGACCCAGTACTTC | CASSRGLQETQYF | . | TRBJ2-5 | TRBV18 | .
TGTGCCAGCAGTTACTCGGGGGGTTCCTACGAGCAGTACTTC | CASSYSGGSYEQYF | few | TRBJ2-7 | TRBV6-5 | .
TGTGCCAGCAGCCCAGTACATCGGACTGGCGCCTACGAGCAGTACTTC | CASSPVHRTGAYEQYF | . | TRBJ2-7 | TRBV7-3 | .
TGTGCCAGCAGCTTGGGTTCGACAGGAAACTATGGCTACACCTTC | CASSLGSTGNYGYTF | . | TRBJ1-2 | TRBV5-4 | .
TGTGCCAGCAGTGAAAGGACTAGCGGGAGAGCAAGAGATACGCAGTATTTT | CASSERTSGRARDTQYF | few | TRBJ2-3 | TRBV5-4 | TRBD2
TGTGCCAGCAGCGTAGGACGGGTTGGGGCCTATGGCTACACCTTC | CASSVGRVGAYGYTF | . | TRBJ1-2 | TRBV9 | .
TGTGCCTGGAGTTTTACTAGCGGGTCGAATGAGCAGTTCTTC | CAWSFTSGSNEQFF | few | TRBJ2-1 | TRBV30 | TRBD2
TGTGCCAGCAGTTTCAGGACAGATCTAGCCAAAAACATTCAGTACTTC | CASSFRTDLAKNIQYF | few | TRBJ2-4 | TRBV28 | .
TGTGCCAGCGGAAGACAGTTGAACACTGAAGCTTTCTTT | CASGRQLNTEAFF | few | TRBJ1-1 | TRBV7-2 | .
TGTGCCTGGAGTGTCGCGTTGGACTATGGCTACACCTTC | CAWSVALDYGYTF | . | TRBJ1-2 | TRBV30 | .
TGTGCCAGCAGCTTGGCCCGACAGGGGGCAATGGATGAGCAGTTCTTC | CASSLARQGAMDEQFF | few | TRBJ2-1 | TRBV5-4 | TRBD1
TGTGCCAGCTCACCCCGGGCTAGCGGGAGGAGCTCCTACAATGAGCAGTTCTTC | CASSPRASGRSSYNEQFF | . | TRBJ2-1 | TRBV18 | TRBD2